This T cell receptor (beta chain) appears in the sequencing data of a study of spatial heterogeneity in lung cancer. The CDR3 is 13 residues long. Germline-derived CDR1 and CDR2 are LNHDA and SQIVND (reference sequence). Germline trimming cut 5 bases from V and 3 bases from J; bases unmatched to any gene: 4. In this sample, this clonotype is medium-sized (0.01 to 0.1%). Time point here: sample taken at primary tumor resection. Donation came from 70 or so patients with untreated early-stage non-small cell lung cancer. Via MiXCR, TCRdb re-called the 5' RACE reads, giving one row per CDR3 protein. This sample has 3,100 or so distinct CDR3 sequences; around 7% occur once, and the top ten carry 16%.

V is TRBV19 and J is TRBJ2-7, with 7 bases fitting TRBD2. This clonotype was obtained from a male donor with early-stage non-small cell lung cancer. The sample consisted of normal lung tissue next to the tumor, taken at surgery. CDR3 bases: TGTGCCAGTAGTTGGTCGGGGGGCTACGAGCAGTACTTC. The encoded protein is CASSWSGGYEQYF.